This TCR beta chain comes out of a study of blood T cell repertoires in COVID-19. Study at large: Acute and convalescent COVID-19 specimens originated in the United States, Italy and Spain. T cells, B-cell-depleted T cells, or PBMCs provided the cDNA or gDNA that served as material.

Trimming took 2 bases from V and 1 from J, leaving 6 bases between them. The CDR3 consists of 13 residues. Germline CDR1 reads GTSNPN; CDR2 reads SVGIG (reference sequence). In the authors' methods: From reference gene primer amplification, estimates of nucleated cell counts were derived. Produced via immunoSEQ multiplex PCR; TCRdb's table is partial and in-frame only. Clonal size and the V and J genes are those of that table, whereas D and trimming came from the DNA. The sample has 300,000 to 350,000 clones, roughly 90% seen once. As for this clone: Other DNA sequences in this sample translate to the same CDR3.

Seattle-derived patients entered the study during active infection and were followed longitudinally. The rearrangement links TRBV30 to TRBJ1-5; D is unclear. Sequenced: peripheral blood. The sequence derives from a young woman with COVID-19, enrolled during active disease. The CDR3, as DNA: TGTGCCTGGAGTCGGGAGAGCAATCAGCCCCAGCATTTT. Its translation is CAWSRESNQPQHF. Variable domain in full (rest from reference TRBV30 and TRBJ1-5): SQTIHQWPATLVQPVGSPLSLECTVEGTSNPNLYWYRQAAGRGLQLLFYSVGIGQISSEVPQNLSASRPQDRQFILSSKKLLLSDSGFYLCAWSRESNQPQHFGDGTRLSIL.